This T cell receptor (beta chain) appears in the sequencing data of a study of CD8 T cells in ankylosing spondylitis. TCRdb fed the 5' RACE reads into MiXCR, producing one record per CDR3 protein. The sample records roughly 160,000 distinct CDR3 sequences, 9.8% being singletons. V trimming: 7 bases; J trimming: 2 bases; junction bases outside the gene matches: 17. This CDR3 comprises 17 residues. CDR1 is MNHNS and CDR2 is SASEGT in the germline V gene. This sequence joins TRBV6-1 and TRBJ2-7, with TRBD2 identical over 7 bases. Sequencing was performed on blood, either unsorted or a sorted T cell fraction (not recorded which). The clonotype comes from a female donor with ankylosing spondylitis or in good health (not recorded which). The CDR3: CASTDKLLALGAYEQYF. The CDR3, as DNA: TGTGCCAGCACTGACAAGCTACTAGCGCTCGGGGCCTACGAGCAGTACTTC.